These T cell receptor beta chains were read from a single sample in a study of CD8+ T cells in alopecia areata. Sequenced by immunoSEQ multiplex PCR; TCRdb stores in-frame clones only, minus some. In the table there are about 180,000 clones, about 53% of which are singletons. The specimen was CD8+ T cells sorted from blood, collected at week 24, from a patient treated with tofacitinib. All receptors come from a human donor with alopecia areata. Both conserved end residues are part of each CDR3. The order of the fields is D gene, clone size, V gene, J gene, CDR3 length, CDR3 DNA, CDR3 protein. D genes are given only for firm matches. Some rows have no size entry. The others give once, few or many, or a class for an expanded clone.

d_call: TRBD2
clone_size: once
v_call: TRBV28
j_call: TRBJ2-3
cdr3_length: 16
cdr3_nt: TGTGCCAGCAGTAGTAGCGGGGGGCCGCACACAGATACGCAGTATTTT
cdr3_aa: CASSSSGGPHTDTQYF

d_call: .
clone_size: .
v_call: TRBV4-3
j_call: TRBJ1-6
cdr3_length: 15
cdr3_nt: TGCGCCAGCAGCCAAGATAGGGCCTCAGAGTCACCCCTCCACTTT
cdr3_aa: CASSQDRASESPLHF

d_call: TRBD1
clone_size: .
v_call: TRBV5-1
j_call: TRBJ2-1
cdr3_length: 11
cdr3_nt: TGCGCCAGCCAGACAGGGAAGGAGCAGTTCTTC
cdr3_aa: CASQTGKEQFF

d_call: .
clone_size: .
v_call: TRBV27
j_call: TRBJ2-6
cdr3_length: 18
cdr3_nt: TGTGCCAGCAGTTTAATGGCAGGGGCTAGCTCTGGGGCCAACGTCCTGACTTTC
cdr3_aa: CASSLMAGASSGANVLTF

d_call: .
clone_size: few
v_call: TRBV4-3
j_call: TRBJ1-4
cdr3_length: 15
cdr3_nt: TGCGCCAGCAGCCAAGGGACAGCCGCGGGGGAAAAACTGTTTTTT
cdr3_aa: CASSQGTAAGEKLFF

d_call: .
clone_size: .
v_call: TRBV4-3
j_call: TRBJ1-2
cdr3_length: 16
cdr3_nt: TGCGCCAGCAGCCAAGATCGGGTTCAGAGCAACTATGGCTACACCTTC
cdr3_aa: CASSQDRVQSNYGYTF

d_call: .
clone_size: many
v_call: TRBV11-2
j_call: TRBJ1-1
cdr3_length: 14
cdr3_nt: TGTGCCAGCAGAGAAGGGGGGTGGAACACTGAAGCTTTCTTT
cdr3_aa: CASREGGWNTEAFF

d_call: .
clone_size: .
v_call: TRBV7-9
j_call: TRBJ1-2
cdr3_length: 12
cdr3_nt: TGTGCCAGCAGCGAGGGTCACTATGGCTACACCTTC
cdr3_aa: CASSEGHYGYTF

d_call: .
clone_size: once
v_call: TRBV11-2
j_call: TRBJ2-1
cdr3_length: 15
cdr3_nt: TGTGCCAGCAGCCCCGAAGGAGGGACCTACAATGAGCAGTTCTTC
cdr3_aa: CASSPEGGTYNEQFF

d_call: TRBD1
clone_size: few
v_call: TRBV6-1
j_call: TRBJ1-1
cdr3_length: 18
cdr3_nt: TGTGCCAGCAGTGAAGCGGCTGGGACAGGAGATTTGAACACTGAAGCTTTCTTT
cdr3_aa: CASSEAAGTGDLNTEAFF

d_call: .
clone_size: .
v_call: TRBV9
j_call: TRBJ2-2
cdr3_length: 13
cdr3_nt: TGTGCCAGCAGCGTAGGGGACACCGGGGAGCTGTTTTTT
cdr3_aa: CASSVGDTGELFF

d_call: .
clone_size: .
v_call: TRBV9
j_call: TRBJ1-2
cdr3_length: 15
cdr3_nt: TGTGCCAGCAGCCCCCATGGGGGTGCCGTCTATGGCTACACCTTC
cdr3_aa: CASSPHGGAVYGYTF

d_call: .
clone_size: many
v_call: TRBV9
j_call: TRBJ1-1
cdr3_length: 13
cdr3_nt: TGTGCCAGCAGCGTGGACAGTCTCACTGAAGCTTTCTTT
cdr3_aa: CASSVDSLTEAFF

d_call: TRBD2
clone_size: .
v_call: TRBV13
j_call: TRBJ2-3
cdr3_length: 12
cdr3_nt: TGTGCCAGCGGCCAAGGACTAGGTACGCAGTATTTT
cdr3_aa: CASGQGLGTQYF

d_call: TRBD1
clone_size: .
v_call: TRBV9
j_call: TRBJ1-5
cdr3_length: 14
cdr3_nt: TGTGCCAGCAGCGGGGGACAGTCCAATCAGCCCCAGCATTTT
cdr3_aa: CASSGGQSNQPQHF

d_call: .
clone_size: .
v_call: TRBV7-8
j_call: TRBJ2-3
cdr3_length: 14
cdr3_nt: TGTGCCAGCAGCTTATTCCGAAACACAGATACGCAGTATTTT
cdr3_aa: CASSLFRNTDTQYF

d_call: .
clone_size: .
v_call: TRBV9
j_call: TRBJ2-6
cdr3_length: 17
cdr3_nt: TGTGCCAGCAGCGTAGTGCAGCTAGAATCTGGGGCCAACGTCCTGACTTTC
cdr3_aa: CASSVVQLESGANVLTF

d_call: .
clone_size: .
v_call: TRBV30
j_call: TRBJ1-1
cdr3_length: 13
cdr3_nt: TGTGCCTGGAGTGTACAAGGGGAGACTGAAGCTTTCTTT
cdr3_aa: CAWSVQGETEAFF

d_call: .
clone_size: .
v_call: TRBV4-3
j_call: TRBJ1-1
cdr3_length: 12
cdr3_nt: TGCGCCAGCAGCCTTGGTAACACTGAAGCTTTCTTT
cdr3_aa: CASSLGNTEAFF

d_call: .
clone_size: .
v_call: TRBV5-6
j_call: TRBJ2-1
cdr3_length: 12
cdr3_nt: TGTGCCAGCAGCAAGACAGAGTCTGAGCAGTTCTTC
cdr3_aa: CASSKTESEQFF

d_call: .
clone_size: .
v_call: TRBV4-1
j_call: TRBJ2-7
cdr3_length: 15
cdr3_nt: TGCGCCAGCAGCCAAGATTTGGTGAGCTCCTACGAGCAGTACTTC
cdr3_aa: CASSQDLVSSYEQYF

d_call: .
clone_size: few
v_call: TRBV9
j_call: TRBJ2-5
cdr3_length: 14
cdr3_nt: TGTGCCAGCAGCAAGTGGGACAACCAGGAGACCCAGTACTTC
cdr3_aa: CASSKWDNQETQYF

d_call: .
clone_size: .
v_call: TRBV27
j_call: TRBJ1-4
cdr3_length: 13
cdr3_nt: TGTGCCAGCAGTTTTGAACGTAATGAAAAACTGTTTTTT
cdr3_aa: CASSFERNEKLFF

d_call: .
clone_size: .
v_call: TRBV30
j_call: TRBJ1-1
cdr3_length: 13
cdr3_nt: TGTGCCTGGAGTGGTATTCCGATGGCTGAAGCTTTCTTT
cdr3_aa: CAWSGIPMAEAFF

d_call: .
clone_size: few
v_call: TRBV19
j_call: TRBJ1-1
cdr3_length: 13
cdr3_nt: TGTGCCAGTAACGAATACAGAGAAACTGAAGCTTTCTTT
cdr3_aa: CASNEYRETEAFF

d_call: .
clone_size: few
v_call: TRBV5-1
j_call: TRBJ2-1
cdr3_length: 16
cdr3_nt: TGCGCCAGCAGCCTCGGAACTAGCCTCACCTACAATGAGCAGTTCTTC
cdr3_aa: CASSLGTSLTYNEQFF

d_call: .
clone_size: .
v_call: TRBV10-2
j_call: TRBJ2-1
cdr3_length: 15
cdr3_nt: TGCGCCAGCAAATTAACGGGGGCCCACTACAATGAGCAGTTCTTC
cdr3_aa: CASKLTGAHYNEQFF

d_call: TRBD1
clone_size: .
v_call: TRBV27
j_call: TRBJ1-2
cdr3_length: 14
cdr3_nt: TGTGCCAGCACCTGGGACAGGCCCCCCTATGGCTACACCTTC
cdr3_aa: CASTWDRPPYGYTF

d_call: .
clone_size: few
v_call: TRBV30
j_call: TRBJ2-2
cdr3_length: 11
cdr3_nt: TGTGCCTGGGGGGCCACCGGGGAGCTGTTTTTT
cdr3_aa: CAWGATGELFF

d_call: .
clone_size: few
v_call: TRBV7-2
j_call: TRBJ2-1
cdr3_length: 15
cdr3_nt: TGTGCCAGCAGCTTAGAAAGGGGGGTCTACAATGAGCAGTTCTTC
cdr3_aa: CASSLERGVYNEQFF

d_call: .
clone_size: .
v_call: TRBV4-3
j_call: TRBJ1-2
cdr3_length: 16
cdr3_nt: TGCGCCAGCAGCCAAGATCGCCGGGAAGAGGCCTATGGCTACACCTTC
cdr3_aa: CASSQDRREEAYGYTF

d_call: .
clone_size: .
v_call: TRBV9
j_call: TRBJ1-4
cdr3_length: 15
cdr3_nt: TGTGCCAGCAGCGTAGGGGACACCCTACATGAGGAACTGTTTTTT
cdr3_aa: CASSVGDTLHEELFF

d_call: .
clone_size: .
v_call: TRBV7-2
j_call: TRBJ1-1
cdr3_length: 15
cdr3_nt: TGTGCCAGCAGCTCATTCCCCTCTGGGGTGCGGGAAGCTTTCTTT
cdr3_aa: CASSSFPSGVREAFF

d_call: .
clone_size: few
v_call: TRBV7-9
j_call: TRBJ2-3
cdr3_length: 14
cdr3_nt: TGTGCCAGCAGTTCCCCTTGGGGCACAGATACGCAGTATTTT
cdr3_aa: CASSSPWGTDTQYF

d_call: .
clone_size: .
v_call: TRBV4-3
j_call: TRBJ1-2
cdr3_length: 16
cdr3_nt: TGCGCCAGCAGCCAAGATCTTCGGGATTTAGACTATGGCTACACCTTC
cdr3_aa: CASSQDLRDLDYGYTF

d_call: .
clone_size: .
v_call: TRBV30
j_call: TRBJ1-1
cdr3_length: 13
cdr3_nt: TGTGCCTGGAGTGTATTAGCGAACACTGAAGCTTTCTTT
cdr3_aa: CAWSVLANTEAFF

d_call: TRBD2
clone_size: once
v_call: TRBV7-9
j_call: TRBJ2-3
cdr3_length: 15
cdr3_nt: TGTGCCATCGGAGAGGGCGGGGGAGGCACAGATACGCAGTATTTT
cdr3_aa: CAIGEGGGGTDTQYF

d_call: .
clone_size: .
v_call: TRBV5-6
j_call: TRBJ1-4
cdr3_length: 12
cdr3_nt: TGTGCCAGCAGCTTGAAGGCAGAAAAACTGTTTTTT
cdr3_aa: CASSLKAEKLFF

d_call: .
clone_size: .
v_call: TRBV29-1
j_call: TRBJ1-1
cdr3_length: 12
cdr3_nt: TGCAGCGTTGGAGGGGAGTTTTCTGAAGCTTTCTTT
cdr3_aa: CSVGGEFSEAFF

d_call: TRBD1
clone_size: .
v_call: TRBV12-5
j_call: TRBJ1-4
cdr3_length: 17
cdr3_nt: TGTGCTAGTGGTTTGGACGACAGGGGAGCAACTAATGAAAAACTGTTTTTT
cdr3_aa: CASGLDDRGATNEKLFF

d_call: .
clone_size: .
v_call: TRBV9
j_call: TRBJ1-1
cdr3_length: 12
cdr3_nt: TGTGCCAGCAGCGGGGAAAAGCCTGAAGCTTTCTTT
cdr3_aa: CASSGEKPEAFF

d_call: TRBD2
clone_size: few
v_call: TRBV30
j_call: TRBJ2-3
cdr3_length: 15
cdr3_nt: TGTGCCTGGAGTGGACTAGCGGGGAGCACAGATACGCAGTATTTT
cdr3_aa: CAWSGLAGSTDTQYF

d_call: .
clone_size: once
v_call: TRBV5-6
j_call: TRBJ1-5
cdr3_length: 14
cdr3_nt: TGTGCCAGCAGCCAACTTAATAGCAATCAGCCCCAGCATTTT
cdr3_aa: CASSQLNSNQPQHF

d_call: TRBD2
clone_size: few
v_call: TRBV10-2
j_call: TRBJ2-3
cdr3_length: 16
cdr3_nt: TGCGCCAGCAGTGAACCGGGACTAGCCTGGGGGGATACGCAGTATTTT
cdr3_aa: CASSEPGLAWGDTQYF

d_call: TRBD2
clone_size: few
v_call: TRBV29-1
j_call: TRBJ2-1
cdr3_length: 16
cdr3_nt: TGCAGCGTTGAACTAGCGGGTCAAACTTACAAGGATGAGCAGTTCTTC
cdr3_aa: CSVELAGQTYKDEQFF

d_call: .
clone_size: .
v_call: TRBV27
j_call: TRBJ2-3
cdr3_length: 13
cdr3_nt: TGTGCCAGCAGTTCCTTTCCCACAGATACGCAGTATTTT
cdr3_aa: CASSSFPTDTQYF